The clone carrying this T cell receptor beta chain was counted a few times. Its antigen is not identified. CDR1 is SGHNT and CDR2 is YYREEE in the germline V gene (reference sequence). Trimming cost V 4 bases and J 9 bases; bases outside gene matches: 6. The CDR3 contains 12 residues. This sample was taken from a study of multiple sclerosis patients with progressive multifocal leukoencephalopathy. General observations from the study: Preferential TRBV-TRBJ pairings or common gene usage were not detected at PML.

The time point is: time of PML onset. Natalizumab-treated patients developed PML between about 15 and 60 months into natalizumab therapy. This was a survey-level run. Spiked into each PCR were synthetic inline TR CDR3 controls of all V-J pairings. Produced via immunoSEQ multiplex PCR; TCRdb's table is partial and in-frame only. The table has under 35,000 clones, about 87% seen once. The clonotype comes from a woman in her thirties or forties with progressive multifocal leukoencephalopathy. The sample was PBMCs, taken from a patient treated with natalizumab. The rearrangement links TRBV5-4 to TRBJ2-7; 8 nucleotides align to TRBD2. The CDR3 here is CASSGGTSWQYF. The CDR3 DNA reads as TGTGCCAGCAGCGGGGGGACTAGTTGGCAGTACTTC.